Listed below are T cell receptor beta chains from one sample, sequenced in a study of blood T cell repertoires in COVID-19. Clones were sequenced by immunoSEQ multiplex PCR, and TCRdb holds only the in-frame ones, with some missing. The table lists roughly 200,000 clones, approximately 78% of them singletons. Sequencing was carried out using peripheral blood. Source of these receptors: a woman older than 75 with COVID-19, enrolled during active disease. CDR3s include the opening cysteine and the closing phenylalanine or tryptophan. The D gene is left open where the match is weak. A clone size is listed for some rows: how often the clone was seen (once, few, many), or a class if it is expanded.

v_call: TRBV19
j_call: TRBJ2-7
d_call: .
clone_size: .
cdr3_aa: CASSPAEGYEQYF
cdr3_nt: TGTGCCAGTAGTCCCGCCGAGGGCTACGAGCAGTACTTC

v_call: TRBV7-8
j_call: TRBJ1-5
d_call: TRBD1
clone_size: .
cdr3_aa: CASSAYRGLQPQHF
cdr3_nt: TGTGCCAGCAGCGCATACAGGGGGCTTCAGCCCCAGCATTTT

v_call: TRBV7-9
j_call: TRBJ1-1
d_call: .
clone_size: .
cdr3_aa: CASSAIVHTEAFF
cdr3_nt: TGTGCCAGCAGCGCTATAGTGCACACTGAAGCTTTCTTT

v_call: TRBV7-8
j_call: TRBJ2-3
d_call: TRBD2
clone_size: few
cdr3_aa: CASSFTGTSGDTQYF
cdr3_nt: TGTGCCAGCAGCTTTACCGGGACTAGCGGAGATACGCAGTATTTT

v_call: TRBV5-1
j_call: TRBJ2-5
d_call: .
clone_size: .
cdr3_aa: CASSPGLLQETQYF
cdr3_nt: TGCGCCAGCAGCCCGGGTCTGCTCCAAGAGACCCAGTACTTC

v_call: TRBV4-2
j_call: TRBJ2-3
d_call: .
clone_size: .
cdr3_aa: CASSHSQRKGLDGQYF
cdr3_nt: TGTGCCAGCAGCCACTCTCAACGGAAGGGGTTAGATGGGCAGTATTTT

v_call: TRBV27
j_call: TRBJ2-3
d_call: .
clone_size: .
cdr3_aa: CASSLSAGFADTQYF
cdr3_nt: TGTGCCAGCAGCCTAAGTGCAGGGTTCGCAGATACGCAGTATTTT

v_call: TRBV4-2
j_call: TRBJ2-1
d_call: .
clone_size: .
cdr3_aa: CASSQERVGSGTFYNEQFF
cdr3_nt: TGTGCCAGCAGCCAAGAGCGGGTGGGTAGCGGTACATTCTACAATGAGCAGTTCTTC

v_call: TRBV28
j_call: TRBJ2-5
d_call: .
clone_size: .
cdr3_aa: CASSSPGDSIETQYF
cdr3_nt: TGTGCCAGCAGCTCACCGGGAGATAGTATAGAGACCCAGTACTTC

v_call: TRBV10-3
j_call: TRBJ2-7
d_call: TRBD2
clone_size: .
cdr3_aa: CAAGGAPGSYEQYF
cdr3_nt: TGTGCCGCGGGGGGGGCCCCGGGCTCCTACGAGCAGTACTTC

v_call: TRBV5-1
j_call: TRBJ1-3
d_call: TRBD1
clone_size: .
cdr3_aa: CASSLAGTGSGNTIYF
cdr3_nt: TGCGCCAGCAGCTTGGCTGGGACAGGGTCGGGAAACACCATATATTTT

v_call: TRBV3-1/TRBV3-2
j_call: TRBJ1-4
d_call: .
clone_size: .
cdr3_aa: CASSQSSVEKLFF
cdr3_nt: TGTGCCAGCAGCCAGTCTAGCGTCGAAAAACTGTTTTTT

v_call: TRBV5-1
j_call: TRBJ2-1
d_call: TRBD1
clone_size: .
cdr3_aa: CASSAQGAYNEQFF
cdr3_nt: TGCGCCAGCAGCGCTCAGGGGGCGTACAATGAGCAGTTCTTC